The 2 T cell receptor beta chains in this list originate from one sample, sequenced in a study of shared clonotypes between healthy human individuals. TCRdb's copy holds only in-frame clones and misses some; the assay was immunoSEQ multiplex PCR. The repertoire holds approximately 1.5 million clones, with approximately 98.5% as singletons. The sample taken for sequencing was naive CD4+ T cells sorted from blood. Subset of the sample: CD45RA+ positively selected. These receptors were taken from a young man in good health.

V gene TRBV9 combines with J gene TRBJ2-5; D gene uncertain. V gave up 4 bases and J gave up 4 bases, with 11 bases separating them. CDR3 size: 13 residues. Germline loops: CDR1 SGDLS, CDR2 YYNGEE. The DNA for the CDR3 is TGTGCCAGCAGCCCCCCCGGTTCAGAGACCCAGTACTTC. This encodes CASSPPGSETQYF.

The chain carries TRBV30 and TRBJ2-6; a possible D gene is TRBD2 (5 bases). The CDR3 runs to 15 residues. Per the germline V gene, CDR1 is GTSNPN and CDR2 is SVGIG (reference sequence). Trimming cost V 7 bases and J 0 bases, with 13 bases left between them. The CDR3 loop reads CASTSGDSGANVLTF. The DNA of the CDR3 is TGTGCCTCCACCTCCGGGGACTCTGGGGCCAACGTCCTGACTTTC.